This section outlines one TCR beta chain sequence together with its context. The entry originates in a study of T cell changes during pregnancy in multiple sclerosis. Here immunoSEQ multiplex PCR was the method, and the copy in TCRdb shows in-frame clones only, minus some. The sample holds approximately 84,000 clones; 90% to 95% are singletons and the top ten take roughly 0.93%. V was pared by 5 bases and J by 5 bases, with 3 bases of the junction left unmatched. The germline V gene encodes CDR1 MNHNY and CDR2 SVGAGI (reference sequence). This CDR3 is 13 amino acids long. The sequence was obtained from a female donor in good health, enrolled as a control in a pregnancy study. The starting material was peripheral blood, obtained in the second trimester of pregnancy. V usage is TRBV6-6 and J usage is TRBJ2-5; TRBD2 matches at 9 bases. CDR3 region: CASSASGRETQYF. The DNA for the CDR3 is TGTGCCAGCAGTGCCAGCGGGAGGGAGACCCAGTACTTC.